These 32 T cell receptor beta chains came from one sample sequenced in a study of spatial heterogeneity in lung cancer. TCRdb re-called the 5' RACE reads with MiXCR, one entry per CDR3 protein. The table lists 10,000 to 11,000 distinct CDR3 sequences, approximately 6.3% of them singletons. As to time point: sample taken at primary tumor resection. The source was normal lung tissue next to the tumor, collected at surgery. These receptors were collected from a male donor with early-stage non-small cell lung cancer.

In its sample, this clonotype was seen many times. This sequence joins TRBV3-1 and TRBJ2-2; D is perhaps TRBD1 (6 bases). CDR3 size: 13 residues. V shed 3 bases and J shed 6 bases, with 8 bases lying between them. Per the germline V gene, CDR1 is LGHDT and CDR2 is YNNKEL (reference sequence). The CDR3 spells CASSQGASGELFF. Written as DNA, the CDR3 is TGTGCCAGCAGCCAGGGGGCGTCCGGGGAGCTGTTTTTT.

In its sample, this clonotype was seen many times. In nucleotides, the CDR3 is TGTGCCAGCGGGCACACTGAAGCTTTCTTT. This encodes CASGHTEAFF. The chain has TRBV27 and TRBJ1-1; D unresolved. The CDR3 is made up of 10 amino acids. In germline, CDR1 is MNHEY, CDR2 SMNVEV (reference sequence). The V end lost 8 bases, the J end lost 3 bases, and 4 bases lay between the germline ends.

Judged by abundance, this clonotype is medium-sized. This chain uses TRBV12-3 or TRBV12-4 with TRBJ1-2; 7 bases match TRBD1. The CDR3 contains 17 residues. The ends lost 3 bases at V and 2 bases at J; junction bases unmatched: 12. CDR3 bases: TGTGCCAGCAGTTTGTCAGGGGGTTGGATGCCCAACTATGGCTACACCTTC. It yields the protein CASSLSGGWMPNYGYTF.

This clonotype appeared many times. The CDR3 spells CASSLLQGAQGYTF. The DNA for the CDR3 is TGTGCCAGCAGTTTATTGCAGGGGGCGCAGGGCTACACCTTC. The V and J genes are TRBV12-3 or TRBV12-4 and TRBJ1-2; 8 nucleotides line up with TRBD1. This CDR3 is 14 amino acids long. Unmatched junction bases numbered 7, after V lost 2 bases and J lost 8 bases.

The chain carries TRBV5-4 and TRBJ2-1, with unresolved D. The CDR3 has 15 residues. The germline gives CDR1 SGHNT, CDR2 YYREEE (reference sequence). V lost 2 bases, J lost 1 base, and 10 bases lay in between. The CDR3 DNA reads as TGTGCCAGCAGCTTATCGCGGAATTCCTACAATGAGCAGTTCTTC. Amino acids: CASSLSRNSYNEQFF.

This clonotype was observed at least ten times. V gene TRBV30 combines with J gene TRBJ2-7; 7 bases fit TRBD1. Germline lookup yields CDR1 GTSNPN and CDR2 SVGIG (reference sequence). V shed 3 bases and J 9 bases; nucleotides not matched to a gene: 8. The CDR3 consists of 12 residues. CDR3 nucleotides: TGTGCCTGGAGGGACCGGGACAGAGGGCAGTACTTC. Its protein product is CAWRDRDRGQYF.

V and J are TRBV29-1 and TRBJ1-1; no clear D. Germline assignment: CDR1 SQVTM and CDR2 ANQGSEA. The CDR3 loop spans 13 amino acids. V was clipped by 6 bases and J by 4 bases, with 15 bases between them. CDR3 protein: CSVTTGKSTEAFF. CDR3 DNA: TGCAGCGTGACCACCGGGAAGTCCACTGAAGCTTTCTTT.

This clonotype has a handful of counts. V is TRBV12-3 or TRBV12-4 and J is TRBJ2-2, with D uncertain. V was shortened by 3 bases and J by 7 bases, with 12 bases between the two germline ends. This CDR3 has 14 amino acids. The CDR3 DNA follows: TGTGCCAGCAGTTTCCTCCCGTTGGACGGGGAGCTGTTTTTT. Residues: CASSFLPLDGELFF.

This rearrangement joins TRBV7-8 to TRBJ2-5; 7 nucleotides agree with TRBD1. The CDR3 sequence is 17 residues long. Germline V gene sequence: CDR1 SGHVS, CDR2 FQNEAQ. V dropped 4 bases and J dropped 3; count of bases not matched to a gene: 14. The CDR3 here is CASSSRTLDRRKETQYF. The CDR3 nucleotides read TGTGCCAGCAGCTCGCGCACGTTGGACAGGCGGAAAGAGACCCAGTACTTC.

This clonotype has a count of ten or more. V is TRBV4-3 and J is TRBJ2-6; D call uncertain. In germline, CDR1 is LGHNA, CDR2 YSLEER. Trimming left V 0 bases short and J 0 bases short, with 6 bases between. The CDR3 covers 16 residues. The CDR3, as DNA: TGCGCCAGCAGCCAAGATCGGTTCTCTGGGGCCAACGTCCTGACTTTC. Translated, it gives CASSQDRFSGANVLTF.

The chain links TRBV28 to TRBJ2-2; TRBD2 is a possible D gene (5 bases). Germline V gene lookup returns CDR1 MDHEN and CDR2 SYDVKM. Trimming stripped 5 bases from V and 2 bases from J, with 15 bases between. The CDR3 loop spans 16 amino acids. CDR3 region: CASSRAASTNTGELFF. As DNA, the CDR3 is TGTGCCAGCAGTCGGGCCGCTAGCACTAACACCGGGGAGCTGTTTTTT.

This clonotype was seen repeatedly, ten times or more. The chain joins TRBV5-4 to TRBJ2-7; 8 bases line up with TRBD2. This CDR3 is 15 amino acids long. V was clipped by 0 bases and J by 7 bases; unmatched bases: 9. Germline assignment: CDR1 SGHNT and CDR2 YYREEE (reference sequence). The CDR3 DNA follows: TGTGCCAGCAGCTTGGTGGCAGCGGGAGTTGGGGAGCAGTACTTC. Translation: CASSLVAAGVGEQYF.

This clonotype has a count of ten or more. V gene TRBV12-3 or TRBV12-4 combines with J gene TRBJ1-3; D perhaps matches TRBD1 (5 bases). V shed 4 bases and J shed 3 bases, with 10 bases lying between them. This CDR3 has 14 amino acids. The CDR3 nucleotides are TGTGCCAGCAGTTCCTCCGGGGGTGGAAACACCATATATTTT. It codes for CASSSSGGGNTIYF.

This chain links TRBV3-1 with TRBJ1-6; D ambiguous. The CDR3 extends over 14 amino acids. V lost 5 bases, J lost 8 bases, and 13 bases lay in between. CDR1 LGHDT and CDR2 YNNKEL come from the germline V gene (reference sequence). The CDR3 coding sequence is TGTGCCAGCAGCTTCGGGGATTGTGATTCACCCCTCCACTTT. The encoded protein is CASSFGDCDSPLHF.

This clonotype occurred many times. The chain recombines TRBV7-9 with TRBJ2-2; 7 bases are shared with TRBD1. This CDR3 has 15 residues. The V segment lost 4 bases and the J segment 5 bases; nucleotides outside the gene matches: 7. The germline V gene encodes CDR1 SEHNR and CDR2 FQNEAQ (reference sequence). CDR3 nucleotide sequence: TGTGCCAGCAGCTGGGAGACAGGGCGGACCGGGGAGCTGTTTTTT. It specifies CASSWETGRTGELFF. Full variable domain (outside the CDR3, taken from reference TRBV7-9 and TRBJ2-2): DTGVSQNPRHKITKRGQNVTFRCDPISEHNRLYWYRQTLGQGPEFLTYFQNEAQLEKSRLLSDRFSAERPKGSFSTLEIQRTEQGDSAMYLCASSWETGRTGELFFGEGSRLTVL.

The rearrangement joins TRBV9 to TRBJ2-5; perhaps TRBD2 as D (5 bases). V gave up 1 base and J gave up 5 bases, with 12 bases separating them. This CDR3 is built from 14 residues. Per germline, CDR1 SGDLS and CDR2 YYNGEE. The CDR3 sequence is CASSVSPGYETQYF. The DNA for the CDR3 is TGTGCCAGCAGCGTAAGCCCGGGGTACGAGACCCAGTACTTC. The whole variable domain, remainder taken from reference TRBV9 and TRBJ2-5, is DSGVTQTPKHLITATGQRVTLRCSPRSGDLSVYWYQQSLDQGLQFLIQYYNGEERAKGNILERFSAQQFPDLHSELNLSSLELGDSALYFCASSVSPGYETQYFGPGTRLLVL.

This clonotype was observed at least ten times. This chain joins TRBV18 and TRBJ2-7; D perhaps matches TRBD2 (6 bases). V was shortened by 3 bases and J by 5 bases, with 8 bases between the two germline ends. CDR1 and CDR2 (germline): KGHSH, LQKENI. The CDR3 is 12 amino acids. As DNA, the CDR3 is TGTGCCAGCTCACCGGAGGGGAACGAGCAGTACTTC. It codes for CASSPEGNEQYF.

This clonotype was picked up many times. The rearrangement links TRBV11-3 to TRBJ2-7, with 14 bases identical to TRBD2. Looked up from germline, CDR1 is SGHNT and CDR2 is YENEEA. The J segment lost 5 bases and the V segment lost 4 bases, leaving 4 bases of the junction unmatched. This CDR3 spans 15 amino acids. CDR3 in amino acids: CASSYGTSGSDEQYF. In DNA, the CDR3 is TGTGCCAGCAGCTACGGGACTAGCGGGAGCGACGAGCAGTACTTC.

This clonotype occurred many times. The chain carries TRBV12-3 or TRBV12-4 and TRBJ2-1, with 8 bases matching TRBD2. After removal of 8 bases from V and 0 bases from J, the junction contained 6 bases not matched to a gene. The CDR3 spans 15 residues. CDR3 amino acids: CASDGGESSYNEQFF. The CDR3 DNA is TGTGCCAGCGACGGGGGGGAGAGCTCCTACAATGAGCAGTTCTTC.

This clonotype ranks as large. The rearrangement links TRBV29-1 to TRBJ2-5, with TRBD1 matching over 9 bases. With V trimmed by 5 bases and J by 2 bases, 6 bases remained unmatched. In germline, CDR1 is SQVTM, CDR2 ANQGSEA. The CDR3 consists of 14 residues. CDR3 region: CSVPYGQGQETQYF. Here the CDR3 DNA reads TGCAGCGTTCCCTACGGACAGGGGCAAGAGACCCAGTACTTC.

This clonotype came up many times. The chain carries TRBV24-1 and TRBJ2-7; TRBD1 might be the D (6 bases). This CDR3 comprises 10 residues. The germline CDR1 and CDR2 sequences are KGHDR and SFDVKD. The CDR3 is CPGHHYEQYF. The CDR3 DNA follows: TGTCCGGGACACCATTACGAGCAGTACTTC.

The CDR3 protein is CASKTGGSGANVLTF. For the CDR3, the DNA is TGTGCCAGCAAGACGGGGGGCTCTGGGGCCAACGTCCTGACTTTC. This chain joins TRBV6-5 and TRBJ2-6; 7 bases are a match to TRBD2. With V trimmed by 7 bases and J by 0 bases, 3 bases remained unmatched. CDR3 length equals 15 residues. CDR1 is MNHEY and CDR2 is SVGAGI in the germline V gene.

The genes are TRBV18 and TRBJ2-5; D call uncertain. Germline lookup yields CDR1 KGHSH and CDR2 LQKENI. Trimming left V 3 bases short and J 0 bases short, with 5 bases between. The CDR3 contains 13 residues. CDR3 in DNA: TGTGCCAGCTCACCGGCGGACCAAGAGACCCAGTACTTC. Translation gives CASSPADQETQYF.

This clonotype was recorded many times. The chain links TRBV28 to TRBJ2-5, with 11 bases fitting TRBD2. The CDR3 has 15 amino acids. The germline V gene encodes CDR1 MDHEN and CDR2 SYDVKM. J was trimmed by 5 bases and V by 4 bases; bases with no gene match: 6. The CDR3 DNA reads as TGTGCCAGCAGTTCACTAGCGGGGGAATCGGAGACCCAGTACTTC. Protein product: CASSSLAGESETQYF.

This clonotype appeared many times. The chain recombines TRBV7-6 with TRBJ1-1, with TRBD1 as a possible D gene (6 bases). The CDR3 loop spans 13 amino acids. Trimming took off 5 bases at V and 1 base at J, with 8 bases between the two ends. The germline gives CDR1 SGHVS, CDR2 FNYEAQ. CDR3 sequence (DNA): TGTGCCAGCAGCGCGGACAGGAACACTGAAGCTTTCTTT. It codes for CASSADRNTEAFF.

This clonotype came up many times. The rearrangement links TRBV20-1 to TRBJ2-1; D unclear. Germline loops: CDR1 DFQATT, CDR2 SNEGSKA (reference sequence). The CDR3 has 8 residues. CDR3 coding DNA: TGCAGCGGTGATGAGCAGTTCTTC. It encodes CSGDEQFF.

This clonotype has a handful of counts. V and J are TRBV9 and TRBJ1-4, with unresolved D. With 4 bases removed from V and 7 bases from J, the gap between germline ends came to 11 bases. CDR1 and CDR2 (germline): SGDLS, YYNGEE. The CDR3 runs 13 residues. The CDR3 here is CASSPTSFEKLFF. CDR3 coding DNA: TGTGCCAGCAGCCCGACGTCATTTGAAAAACTGTTTTTT.

The chain uses TRBV10-3 and TRBJ2-1; the D gene is possibly TRBD2 (5 bases). The V end was cut by 10 bases, the J end by 5 bases, with 15 bases between. Germline V CDR1 and CDR2: ENHRY, SYGVKD. CDR3 length equals 13 residues. The CDR3 coding sequence is TGTGCCACCCACCCGACGGAGGACAATGAGCAGTTCTTC. It codes for CATHPTEDNEQFF.

This clonotype was counted at least ten times. The V call is TRBV30, the J call TRBJ2-5; tentatively, D is TRBD2 (5 bases). The CDR3 runs to 12 residues. The V and J ends lost 2 bases and 3 bases respectively, with 7 bases between them. Germline V gives CDR1 GTSNPN, CDR2 SVGIG (reference sequence). The CDR3 region has the DNA TGTGCCTGGAGTCCCGGGAAAGAGACCCAGTACTTC. Residues: CAWSPGKETQYF.

This clonotype was counted at least ten times. CDR3 sequence reads: CASSLVSRRTYGYTF. For the CDR3, the DNA is TGTGCCAGCAGCTTGGTTTCACGAAGGACCTATGGCTACACCTTC. The J gene is TRBJ1-2, the V gene TRBV5-6; D remains unclear. This CDR3 has 15 residues. Per the germline V gene, CDR1 is SGHDT and CDR2 is YYEEEE. With 0 bases removed from V and 4 bases from J, the gap between germline ends came to 13 bases.

This clonotype was seen repeatedly, ten times or more. The chain links TRBV27 to TRBJ2-3; tentatively, D is TRBD1 (5 bases). Germline-derived CDR1 and CDR2 are MNHEY and SMNVEV (reference sequence). The CDR3 runs 13 residues. Trimming took off 7 bases at V and 1 base at J, with 9 bases between the two ends. This chain's CDR3 is CASILTGTDTQYF. The CDR3 nucleotides read TGTGCCAGCATCCTGACAGGCACAGATACGCAGTATTTT.

This clonotype was seen repeatedly, ten times or more. The chain employs TRBV3-2 and TRBJ1-5. TRBV3-2 is recorded as a pseudogene. The CDR3 runs to 15 residues. The CDR3 is CASSQESCTHQPQHF. CDR3 coding DNA: TGTGCCAGCAGCCAAGAATCGTGCACACATCAGCCCCAGCATTTT.